The 28 T cell receptor beta chains below all came from one sample that was sequenced in a study of beta chain features in type 1 diabetes. General study results and limits: All four CD4+ subsets of Type 1 diabetes patients contained TCRB CDR3s that were moderately but significantly shorter.

Their antigens remain unidentified. Investigators reverse transcribed all isolated RNA, so they sequenced expressed TCRB transcripts. Generated by immunoSEQ multiplex PCR, the TCRdb table keeps only in-frame clones and is missing some. The sample has 160,000 or so clones, around 9% seen once. Material: central memory CD4+ T cells from blood. The receptor set was obtained from a woman in her twenties or thirties with type 1 diabetes.

The rearrangement joins TRBV29-1 to TRBJ2-5; D unclear. This CDR3 spans 13 amino acids. Between the trimmed V and J ends, which lost 4 bases and 5 bases, there was a span of 14 bases. CDR1 is SQVTM, CDR2 ANQGSEA, per germline. The CDR3 DNA reads as TGCAGCGTTGCCGCATCTGCCGGGGAGACCCAGTACTTC. Amino acid sequence: CSVAASAGETQYF.

This clone was detected only a few times. This chain connects TRBV11-1 to TRBJ1-1; D is uncertain. CDR3 length: 15 amino acids. Trimming left V 6 bases short and J 4 bases short, with 18 bases between. The germline V gene encodes CDR1 SGHAT and CDR2 FQDESV (reference sequence). The CDR3: CASSAKRRLSTEAFF. CDR3 DNA sequence: TGTGCCAGCAGTGCAAAAAGACGACTGAGCACTGAAGCTTTCTTT.

This clone showed up many times. The rearrangement uses TRBV7-6 and TRBJ1-2, with D tentatively TRBD1 (5 bases). Germline CDR1 SGHVS, CDR2 FNYEAQ. Trimming shortened V by 1 base and J by 0 bases, and 9 bases separated the two germline ends. There are 15 residues in the CDR3. CDR3 amino acids: CASSLDGGANYGYTF. The CDR3 DNA sequence: TGTGCCAGCAGCTTAGACGGGGGAGCTAACTATGGCTACACCTTC.

The genes are TRBV6-5 and TRBJ2-7; D not resolved. V dropped 9 bases and J dropped 0 bases, with 9 bases sitting between them. This CDR3 is 12 amino acids long. The germline gives CDR1 MNHEY, CDR2 SVGAGI. The chain's CDR3 is CASMGDSYEQYF. The CDR3 DNA follows: TGTGCCAGTATGGGCGACTCCTACGAGCAGTACTTC.

The table lists this clone with a few counts. This CDR3 reads CASSGTSASTDTQYF. CDR3 coding DNA: TGTGCCAGCAGCGGGACTAGCGCAAGCACAGATACGCAGTATTTT. The chain couples TRBV2 to TRBJ2-3; 10 bases map to TRBD2. V gave up 6 bases and J gave up 0 bases; unmatched junction bases: 3. The CDR3 totals 15 residues. The germline CDR1 and CDR2 sequences are SNHLY and FYNNEI.

This clone was observed a handful of times. The chain is built from TRBV18 and TRBJ2-1; D unclear. The CDR3 spans 11 residues. The germline V gene encodes CDR1 KGHSH and CDR2 LQKENI. V lost 3 bases, J lost 10 bases, and 7 bases lay in between. This CDR3 reads CASSPGREQFF. The CDR3 coding sequence is TGTGCCAGCTCACCGGGCCGCGAGCAGTTCTTC.

This clone was detected a few times. V gene TRBV28 combines with J gene TRBJ1-4; the match to TRBD1 covers 10 bases. In germline, CDR1 is MDHEN, CDR2 SYDVKM. This CDR3 spans 14 amino acids. Trimming cost V 8 bases and J 7 bases; bases outside gene matches: 7. The chain's CDR3 is CASGPTGGGEKLFF. The CDR3 DNA follows: TGTGCCAGCGGGCCGACAGGGGGCGGTGAAAAACTGTTTTTT.

This clone has only a few counts. The rearrangement uses TRBV18 and TRBJ2-2; TRBD2 is a possible D gene (6 bases). The germline V and J ends were trimmed by 5 bases and 0 bases, with 13 bases remaining between them. The CDR3 is 16 residues long. The germline CDR1 and CDR2 sequences are KGHSH and LQKENI. The CDR3 DNA reads TGTGCCAGCTCAGCGTCGGAGGGCCCGAACACCGGGGAGCTGTTTTTT. Its translation: CASSASEGPNTGELFF. The full variable domain, rest sourced from reference TRBV18 and TRBJ2-2, is NAGVMQNPRHLVRRRGQEARLRCSPMKGHSHVYWYRQLPEEGLKFMVYLQKENIIDESGMPKERFSAEFPKEGPSILRIQQVVRGDSAAYFCASSASEGPNTGELFFGEGSRLTVL.

This chain uses TRBV11-2 with TRBJ1-3, with no clear D. The CDR3 runs to 10 residues. Germline CDR1 SGHAT, CDR2 FQNNGV. V was pared by 2 bases and J by 14 bases, with 7 bases between. As DNA, the CDR3 is TGTGCCAGCAGCTTAATTCGGGTATATTTT. Translated: CASSLIRVYF.

The gene calls are TRBV29-1 and TRBJ2-1, with 10 bases aligning to TRBD2. Trimming at V came to 3 bases and at J to 6 bases, leaving 11 bases not matched to a gene. This CDR3 contains 16 residues. The germline V gene encodes CDR1 SQVTM and CDR2 ANQGSEA. The CDR3 nucleotides are TGCAGCGTTGACTTTGGGCTAGCGGGAGTTGGCAATGAGCAGTTCTTC. This gives the protein CSVDFGLAGVGNEQFF.

This clone came up a few times. The chain joins TRBV28 to TRBJ1-4; TRBD1 matches 7 bases. CDR3 length equals 14 residues. V lost 10 bases and J lost 9; bases outside the gene matches: 14. Germline values: CDR1 MDHEN, CDR2 SYDVKM. CDR3: CAIAGDSRGKKLFF. CDR3 DNA sequence: TGTGCCATAGCCGGGGACAGTCGGGGGAAAAAACTGTTTTTT.

The table lists this clone with a few counts. This CDR3 is CASSQTTGPTYEQYF. In nucleotides, the CDR3 is TGCGCCAGCAGTCAAACGACAGGGCCTACCTACGAGCAGTACTTC. The rearrangement joins TRBV23-1 to TRBJ2-7; 7 bases line up with TRBD1. TRBV23-1 is assigned to the ORF class and has an uncertain function. V was pared by 2 bases and J by 2 bases, with 6 bases of the junction left unmatched. The CDR3 loop spans 15 amino acids.

The chain employs TRBV11-3 and TRBJ2-1; D uncertain. The CDR3 is 15 amino acids. Germline V gene lookup returns CDR1 SGHNT and CDR2 YENEEA. The V end was cut by 5 bases, the J end by 8 bases, with 19 bases between. CDR3 in DNA: TGTGCCAGCAGCCCAAACCCCGGCGGTGGGTATGAGCAGTTCTTC. This sequence encodes CASSPNPGGGYEQFF.

This clone was detected ten times or more. J is TRBJ2-3 and V is TRBV29-1, with 7 nucleotides matching TRBD1. This CDR3 region has 15 residues. V trimming: 7 bases; J trimming: 0 bases; junction bases outside the gene matches: 10. Germline V gene sequence: CDR1 SQVTM, CDR2 ANQGSEA. Here the CDR3 reads CSAGTGQQSTDTQYF. The DNA for the CDR3 is TGCAGCGCCGGGACGGGACAGCAGAGCACAGATACGCAGTATTTT.

This chain joins TRBV6-5 and TRBJ2-7, with 9 nucleotides matching TRBD1. Germline V gene data show CDR1 as MNHEY and CDR2 as SVGAGI. After removal of 5 bases from V and 12 bases from J, the junction contained 11 bases not matched to a gene. CDR3 length: 13 amino acids. CDR3 in amino acids: CASSLSGTGLRYF. In DNA form, the CDR3 reads TGTGCCAGCAGTCTATCAGGGACAGGGCTGCGGTACTTC.

The chain recombines TRBV6-5 with TRBJ2-7; the match to TRBD2 covers 12 bases. The J segment lost 9 bases and the V segment lost 7 bases, leaving 13 bases of the junction unmatched. Per germline, CDR1 MNHEY and CDR2 SVGAGI. The CDR3 covers 15 residues. The CDR3 coding sequence is TGTGCCAGCACCCCCCCGGGACTAGCGGGTCGGGCGCAGTACTTC. Translating gives CASTPPGLAGRAQYF.

This clone was detected a few times. The chain links TRBV28 to TRBJ2-7, with 7 nucleotides matching TRBD1. This CDR3 contains 13 residues. Germline-derived CDR1 and CDR2 are MDHEN and SYDVKM. Trimming at V came to 4 bases and at J to 2 bases, leaving 2 bases not matched to a gene. The CDR3 protein is CASSYRGPYEQYF. CDR3 nucleotides: TGTGCCAGCAGTTACAGGGGACCCTACGAGCAGTACTTC. Complete variable domain (other parts from reference TRBV28 and TRBJ2-7): DVKVTQSSRYLVKRTGEKVFLECVQDMDHENMFWYRQDPGLGLRLIYFSYDVKMKEKGDIPEGYSVSREKKERFSLILESASTNQTSMYLCASSYRGPYEQYFGPGTRLTVT.

The chain couples TRBV4-1 to TRBJ2-2, with D possibly matching TRBD1 (7 bases). This CDR3 region has 17 residues. In germline, CDR1 is MGHRA, CDR2 YSYEKL. The V and J ends lost 4 bases and 4 bases respectively, with 19 bases between them. Here the CDR3 reads CASSREGGGARTGELFF. CDR3 sequence (DNA): TGCGCCAGCAGCCGAGAAGGAGGGGGCGCGCGCACCGGGGAGCTGTTTTTT.

The chain recombines TRBV6-5 with TRBJ2-7; D ambiguous. CDR1 is MNHEY and CDR2 is SVGAGI in the germline V gene. Trimming stripped 4 bases from V and 3 bases from J, with 10 bases between. CDR3 size: 13 residues. The CDR3 reads CASSSQIDYEQYF. CDR3 nucleotides: TGTGCCAGCAGTTCCCAGATTGACTACGAGCAGTACTTC.

The V call is TRBV28, the J call TRBJ2-3, with D possibly matching TRBD2 (7 bases). The CDR3 is 15 residues long. Trimming left V 4 bases short and J 4 bases short, with 15 bases between. The germline CDR1 and CDR2 sequences are MDHEN and SYDVKM. The chain's CDR3 is CASSSGGGHSDTQYF. CDR3 nucleotides: TGTGCCAGCAGTTCTGGGGGGGGACATTCAGATACGCAGTATTTT.

The rearrangement links TRBV29-1 to TRBJ1-2, with a weak D call TRBD1 (6 bases). Per the germline V gene, CDR1 is SQVTM and CDR2 is ANQGSEA. The CDR3 loop spans 14 amino acids. V was clipped by 8 bases and J by 0 bases, with 16 bases between them. The CDR3 loop is CSSTGGYSNYGYTF. CDR3 nucleotide sequence: TGCAGCTCAACGGGGGGCTATTCTAACTATGGCTACACCTTC.

This clone has more than one count but fewer than ten. The V call is TRBV10-3, the J call TRBJ1-1; 10 bases match TRBD1. The CDR3 is 18 residues long. CDR1 is ENHRY, CDR2 SYGVKD, per germline. Trimming cost V 2 bases and J 3 bases; bases outside gene matches: 12. The CDR3 coding sequence is TGTGCCATCAGTGAGCCGACCGGGACAGGGGTGGGGGACACTGAAGCTTTCTTT. Amino acid sequence: CAISEPTGTGVGDTEAFF.

This clone was observed a handful of times. The chain joins TRBV10-3 to TRBJ2-7; 7 nucleotides line up with TRBD2. CDR1 and CDR2 from the germline V gene are ENHRY and SYGVKD. CDR3 length: 14 amino acids. CDR3 residues: CAISGGRTAGTIQV. CDR3 DNA sequence: TGTGCCATCAGTGGGGGGAGAACAGCCGGGACTATACAAGTC.

A few counts support this clone. The J gene is TRBJ2-1, the V gene TRBV4-2; possible D gene TRBD1, 6 bases. Deletions cut 0 bases from V and 8 bases from J, with 11 bases between. The CDR3 is made up of 14 amino acids. Germline V gene sequence: CDR1 LGHNA, CDR2 YNFKEQ. The DNA for the CDR3 is TGTGCCAGCAGCCAAGAGGACAGTGTCCATGAGCAGTTCTTC. It codes for CASSQEDSVHEQFF.

The CDR3 DNA follows: TGTGCCAGCTCACCGACCGGTAGCGCGAGCACAGATACGCAGTATTTT. Amino acids: CASSPTGSASTDTQYF. V usage is TRBV18 and J usage is TRBJ2-3; TRBD2 might be the D (5 bases). The germline V gene encodes CDR1 KGHSH and CDR2 LQKENI. V was pared by 3 bases and J by 0 bases, with 13 bases between. The CDR3 runs 16 residues.

This chain uses TRBV9 with TRBJ2-6; D gene uncertain. Germline-derived CDR1 and CDR2 are SGDLS and YYNGEE. V lost 4 bases and J lost 12, with 11 bases in between. The CDR3 runs to 12 residues. The CDR3 protein is CASSPTFGVLTF. The DNA for the CDR3 is TGTGCCAGCAGCCCTACCTTTGGCGTCCTGACTTTC.

The chain links TRBV5-5 to TRBJ1-2; 7 bases map to TRBD1. Germline V gene lookup returns CDR1 SGHKS and CDR2 YYEKEE (reference sequence). The ends lost 4 bases at V and 3 bases at J; junction bases unmatched: 3. The CDR3 sequence is 13 residues long. CDR3 region: CASSATGDYGYTF. The CDR3 DNA reads TGTGCCAGCAGCGCCACAGGGGACTATGGCTACACCTTC.

The genes are TRBV14 and TRBJ2-3, with 7 bases aligning to TRBD2. This CDR3 is 15 amino acids long. Trimming removed 6 bases from V and 1 base from J; junction bases left unmatched: 7. In germline, CDR1 is SGHDN, CDR2 FVKESK. CDR3 nucleotide sequence: TGTGCCAGCAGTTTTACTAGCGATCGCACAGATACGCAGTATTTT. Amino acid sequence: CASSFTSDRTDTQYF. Full variable domain (missing parts from reference TRBV14 and TRBJ2-3): EAGVTQFPSHSVIEKGQTVTLRCDPISGHDNLYWYRRVMGKEIKFLLHFVKESKQDESGMPNNRFLAERTGGTYSTLKVQPAELEDSGVYFCASSFTSDRTDTQYFGPGTRLTVL.